The present T cell receptor beta chain was sequenced within a study of T cell repertoires in cytomegalovirus infection. Points from the study as a whole: HLA-C-restricted CMV clonotypes gave the most frequent clonotype in two of eight donors.

Germline V lookup: CDR1 SGHTA, CDR2 FQGNSA. The germline V and J ends were trimmed by 1 base and 9 bases, with 7 bases remaining between them. This CDR3 comprises 11 residues. TCRdb analysed the reads with MiXCR anew, one entry per CDR3 protein. Here the sample spans tens of thousands of distinct CDR3 sequences, roughly 54% being singletons. This clonotype was picked up a small number of times. The antigen is unknown. The source was CD8+ T cells from cultured PBMCs, collected from culture after CMV antigen stimulation. The receptor's source is a human donor in good health (CMV status not recorded). Some clones in this sample may be carry-over from other donors' samples. The chain couples TRBV7-2 to TRBJ2-7; D is ambiguous. CDR3 nucleotides: TGTGCCAGCAGCTTAGGGGGAAGGCAGTACTTC. Translating gives CASSLGGRQYF.